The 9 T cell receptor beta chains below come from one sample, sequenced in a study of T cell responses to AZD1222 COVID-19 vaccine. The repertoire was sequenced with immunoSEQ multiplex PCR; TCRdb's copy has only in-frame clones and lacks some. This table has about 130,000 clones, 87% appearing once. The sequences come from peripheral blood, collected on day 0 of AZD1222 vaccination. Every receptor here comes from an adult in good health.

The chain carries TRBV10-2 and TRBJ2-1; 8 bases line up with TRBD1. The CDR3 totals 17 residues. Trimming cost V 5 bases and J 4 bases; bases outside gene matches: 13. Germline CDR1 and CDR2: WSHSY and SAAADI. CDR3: CASSLPPTGAGYNEQFF. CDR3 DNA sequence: TGCGCCAGCAGTTTACCCCCGACAGGGGCAGGGTACAATGAGCAGTTCTTC.

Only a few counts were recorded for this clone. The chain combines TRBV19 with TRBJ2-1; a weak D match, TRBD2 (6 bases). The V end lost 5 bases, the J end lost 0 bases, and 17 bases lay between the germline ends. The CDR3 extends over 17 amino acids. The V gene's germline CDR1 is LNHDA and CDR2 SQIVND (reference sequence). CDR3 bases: TGTGCCAGTAGTCTAGCGACAGCGCAACCCTCCTACAATGAGCAGTTCTTC. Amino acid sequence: CASSLATAQPSYNEQFF.

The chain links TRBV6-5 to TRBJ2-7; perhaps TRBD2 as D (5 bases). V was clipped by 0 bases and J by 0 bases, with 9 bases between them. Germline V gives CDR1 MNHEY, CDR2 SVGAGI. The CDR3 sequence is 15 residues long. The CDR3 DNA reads TGTGCCAGCAGTTACTCGACCGGGGTCTCCTACGAGCAGTACTTC. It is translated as CASSYSTGVSYEQYF.

The CDR3 DNA is TGTGCCAGCAGGCATAGGGGCCTAGCCTACAATGAGCAGTTCTTC. It specifies CASRHRGLAYNEQFF. The chain couples TRBV11-2 to TRBJ2-1, with D possibly TRBD1 on 5 matching bases. Trimming left V 6 bases short and J 2 bases short, with 14 bases between. Germline V gives CDR1 SGHAT, CDR2 FQNNGV. The CDR3 totals 15 residues.

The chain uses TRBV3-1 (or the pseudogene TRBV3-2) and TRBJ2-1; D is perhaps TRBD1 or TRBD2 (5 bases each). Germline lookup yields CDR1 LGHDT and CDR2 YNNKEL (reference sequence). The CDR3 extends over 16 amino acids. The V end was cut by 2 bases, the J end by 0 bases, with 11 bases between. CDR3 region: CASSQPGRSSYNEQFF. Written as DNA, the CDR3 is TGTGCCAGCAGCCAACCGGGACGGAGCTCCTACAATGAGCAGTTCTTC.

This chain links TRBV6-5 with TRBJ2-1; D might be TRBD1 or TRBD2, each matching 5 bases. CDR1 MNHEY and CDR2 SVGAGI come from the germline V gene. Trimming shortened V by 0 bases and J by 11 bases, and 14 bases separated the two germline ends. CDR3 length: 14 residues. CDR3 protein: CASSYSGSGTQQFF. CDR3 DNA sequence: TGTGCCAGCAGTTACTCTGGTTCGGGGACGCAGCAGTTCTTC.

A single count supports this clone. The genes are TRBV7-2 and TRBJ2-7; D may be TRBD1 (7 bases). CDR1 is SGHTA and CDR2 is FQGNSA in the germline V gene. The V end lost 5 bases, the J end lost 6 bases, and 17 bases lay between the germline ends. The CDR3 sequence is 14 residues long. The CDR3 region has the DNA TGTGCCAGCAGCCTAAGACAGGGAGGCGGCGAGCAGTACTTC. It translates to CASSLRQGGGEQYF.

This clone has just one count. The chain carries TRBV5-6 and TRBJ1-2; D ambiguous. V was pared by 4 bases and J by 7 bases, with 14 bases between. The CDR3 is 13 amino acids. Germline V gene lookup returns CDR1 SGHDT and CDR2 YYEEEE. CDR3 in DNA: TGTGCCAGCAGCCCCCAGAGTTTAGGTGGCTACACCTTC. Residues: CASSPQSLGGYTF.

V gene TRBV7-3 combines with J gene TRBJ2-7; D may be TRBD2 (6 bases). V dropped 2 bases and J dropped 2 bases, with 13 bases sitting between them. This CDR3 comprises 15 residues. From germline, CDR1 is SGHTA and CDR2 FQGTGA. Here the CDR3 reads CASSLGGGWAYEQYF. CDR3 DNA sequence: TGTGCCAGCAGCTTAGGGGGAGGATGGGCCTACGAGCAGTACTTC.